The rows below give T cell receptor beta chains drawn from one sample of a study of blood T cell repertoires in COVID-19. Libraries were prepared by immunoSEQ multiplex PCR; TCRdb keeps only in-frame clonotypes and omits some of them. This repertoire shows hundreds of thousands of clones, about 90% found once; its top ten account for roughly 1.9%. Specimen: PBMCs or T cells enriched from blood (not recorded which). The receptors were gathered from a woman aged 18-29 years with acute COVID-19. Each CDR3 is given with its conserved first and last residue. D genes are given only for firm matches. The size field is filled for only some rows; it gives once, few, many or a size class.

j_call v_call clone_size d_call cdr3_aa cdr3_nt
TRBJ1-6 TRBV28 few TRBD1 CASSSSGQGASPLHF TGTGCCAGCAGTTCCTCGGGACAGGGGGCTTCACCCCTCCACTTT
TRBJ2-2 TRBV6-2/TRBV6-3 NA TRBD2 CASSRVAGAGELFF TGTGCCAGCAGTAGGGTAGCGGGAGCCGGGGAGCTGTTTTTT
TRBJ2-3 TRBV7-9 NA TRBD1 CASSTTGGTDTQYF TGTGCCAGCAGCACCACAGGGGGGACAGATACGCAGTATTTT
TRBJ2-2 TRBV7-2 once TRBD2 CASSLGMGLAGGPGGELFF TGTGCCAGCAGCTTGGGAATGGGACTAGCGGGAGGGCCAGGCGGGGAGCTGTTTTTT
TRBJ1-2 TRBV7-2 few TRBD1 CASSSGQAKTYGYTF TGTGCCAGCAGCTCTGGACAGGCCAAGACTTATGGCTACACCTTC
TRBJ2-5 TRBV11-2 NA TRBD1 CASGGQALETQYF TGTGCCAGCGGAGGACAGGCGCTAGAGACCCAGTACTTC
TRBJ2-1 TRBV10-1 NA TRBD2 CASSYSGEQFF TGCGCCAGCAGTTATAGCGGGGAGCAGTTCTTC
TRBJ2-5 TRBV19 NA NA CASSIASGIETQYF TGTGCCAGTAGTATAGCATCAGGGATCGAGACCCAGTACTTC
TRBJ1-3 TRBV7-9 NA NA CASSPIQGSGNTIYF TGTGCCAGCAGCCCAATACAGGGCTCTGGAAACACCATATATTTT
TRBJ1-5 TRBV19 NA NA CASTHRVGTSNQPQHF TGTGCCAGTACCCACAGGGTTGGGACTAGCAATCAGCCCCAGCATTTT
TRBJ2-5 TRBV6-5 NA TRBD2 CASSLAGRSGETQYF TGTGCCAGCAGCCTAGCGGGAAGGAGTGGCGAGACCCAGTACTTC
TRBJ2-1 TRBV28 NA TRBD2 CASSLMRETYNEQFF TGTGCCAGCAGTTTAATGCGGGAGACCTACAATGAGCAGTTCTTC
TRBJ2-1 TRBV27 NA TRBD2 CASSLGTSGNNEQFF TGTGCCAGCAGCCTCGGGACTAGCGGGAACAATGAGCAGTTCTTC
TRBJ2-7 TRBV12-5 NA TRBD1 CASALDRDSSYEQYF TGTGCTAGTGCCCTTGATAGGGACAGCTCCTACGAGCAGTACTTC
TRBJ2-1 TRBV10-2 NA TRBD1 CATRISPGQGRFKFF TGCGCCACCCGAATAAGTCCGGGACAGGGTAGGTTTAAGTTCTTC
TRBJ2-3 TRBV10-2 NA TRBD1 CATGLGQGPDTQYF TGCGCCACCGGTCTGGGACAGGGACCAGATACGCAGTATTTT
TRBJ2-1 TRBV28 once NA CASSTQVMHNEQFF TGTGCCAGCAGTACGCAGGTGATGCACAATGAGCAGTTCTTC
TRBJ2-7 TRBV10-1 NA TRBD1 CASRAGGSHEQYF TGCGCCAGCAGGGCAGGGGGCTCCCACGAGCAGTACTTC
TRBJ1-4 TRBV18 NA TRBD1 CASSLDRGRTNEKLFF TGTGCCAGCTCATTGGACAGGGGGCGAACTAATGAAAAACTGTTTTTT
TRBJ1-5 TRBV7-9 NA TRBD1 CATAGQFNAPQHF TGTGCCACTGCGGGACAGTTTAATGCGCCCCAGCATTTT
TRBJ2-3 TRBV27 NA NA CASARRYSTDTQYF TGTGCCAGCGCGAGGCGGTATAGCACAGATACGCAGTATTTT
TRBJ1-5 TRBV11-2 NA TRBD1 CASSLDRVNQPQHF TGTGCCAGCAGCTTGGACAGGGTGAATCAGCCCCAGCATTTT
TRBJ1-6 TRBV6-1 NA NA CASSESPGVGSPLHF TGTGCCAGCAGTGAAAGTCCGGGGGTAGGATCACCCCTCCACTTT
TRBJ1-3 TRBV10-2 NA NA CASTPSSGNTIYF TGCGCCAGCACCCCTTCCTCTGGAAACACCATATATTTT
TRBJ2-1 TRBV9 NA NA CASSSTGTSYNEQFF TGTGCCAGCAGTAGTACCGGGACTTCATACAATGAGCAGTTCTTC
TRBJ2-7 TRBV9 NA NA CASSVGTVYEQYF TGTGCCAGCAGCGTAGGCACGGTCTACGAGCAGTACTTC
TRBJ1-1 TRBV7-8 NA NA CASSLVVSGSGEAFF TGTGCCAGCAGCTTAGTAGTCTCCGGATCGGGTGAAGCTTTCTTT
TRBJ1-2 TRBV27 NA NA CASSFGQGTNYGYTF TGTGCCAGCAGTTTTGGGCAGGGGACTAACTATGGCTACACCTTC
TRBJ1-1 TRBV10-2 once TRBD1 CASLGQGDWNTEAFF TGCGCCAGCTTGGGACAGGGAGATTGGAACACTGAAGCTTTCTTT
TRBJ2-7 TRBV9 NA NA CASSGSSYEQYF TGTGCCAGCAGCGGTAGCTCCTACGAGCAGTACTTC
TRBJ1-1 TRBV11-2 NA NA CASSFRGGETEAFF TGTGCCAGCAGCTTTAGGGGGGGGGAGACTGAAGCTTTCTTT
TRBJ1-1 TRBV9 NA TRBD1 CASSPQGGYTEAFF TGTGCCAGCAGCCCCCAGGGGGGTTACACTGAAGCTTTCTTT
TRBJ1-1 TRBV6-2/TRBV6-3 NA NA CASSYSREDTEAFF TGTGCCAGCAGTTACTCCCGGGAAGACACTGAAGCTTTCTTT
TRBJ1-5 TRBV24-1 NA TRBD1 CATSRGTGSNQPQHF TGTGCCACCAGTAGAGGGACAGGGAGCAATCAGCCCCAGCATTTT
TRBJ1-2 TRBV6-5 once TRBD1 CASSYSGTVNGYTF TGTGCCAGCAGTTACTCCGGGACAGTGAATGGCTACACCTTC
TRBJ2-5 TRBV7-3 NA TRBD2 CASSRTSDGTQYF TGTGCCAGCAGCCGAACTAGCGACGGGACCCAGTACTTC
TRBJ1-5 TRBV5-1 NA TRBD1 CASSPGGGNQPQHF TGCGCCAGCAGCCCAGGGGGAGGCAATCAGCCCCAGCATTTT
TRBJ2-5 TRBV28 NA NA CASSFQGQETQYF TGTGCCAGCAGTTTTCAGGGGCAAGAGACCCAGTACTTC
TRBJ2-3 TRBV5-4 NA NA CASSFWTGVTRRSTDTQYF TGTGCCAGCAGCTTTTGGACGGGAGTTACGAGACGGAGCACAGATACGCAGTATTTT
TRBJ1-5 TRBV19 NA NA CASSLRGLRGQPQHF TGTGCCAGTAGTCTCCGGGGACTAAGGGGCCAGCCCCAGCATTTT
TRBJ2-7 TRBV7-8 NA NA CASSVSDSTYEQYF TGTGCCAGCAGCGTCTCGGACAGTACCTACGAGCAGTACTTC
TRBJ2-1 TRBV4-3 NA TRBD1 CASSQPTGGYNEQFF TGCGCCAGCAGCCAACCGACAGGGGGGTACAATGAGCAGTTCTTC
TRBJ1-6 TRBV15 NA NA CATSRDLGGDSPLHF TGTGCCACCAGCAGAGATCTGGGAGGAGATTCACCCCTCCACTTT
TRBJ1-3 TRBV5-5 once TRBD1 CASSNRTGWHTIYF TGTGCCAGCTCAAACCGGACAGGGTGGCACACCATATATTTT